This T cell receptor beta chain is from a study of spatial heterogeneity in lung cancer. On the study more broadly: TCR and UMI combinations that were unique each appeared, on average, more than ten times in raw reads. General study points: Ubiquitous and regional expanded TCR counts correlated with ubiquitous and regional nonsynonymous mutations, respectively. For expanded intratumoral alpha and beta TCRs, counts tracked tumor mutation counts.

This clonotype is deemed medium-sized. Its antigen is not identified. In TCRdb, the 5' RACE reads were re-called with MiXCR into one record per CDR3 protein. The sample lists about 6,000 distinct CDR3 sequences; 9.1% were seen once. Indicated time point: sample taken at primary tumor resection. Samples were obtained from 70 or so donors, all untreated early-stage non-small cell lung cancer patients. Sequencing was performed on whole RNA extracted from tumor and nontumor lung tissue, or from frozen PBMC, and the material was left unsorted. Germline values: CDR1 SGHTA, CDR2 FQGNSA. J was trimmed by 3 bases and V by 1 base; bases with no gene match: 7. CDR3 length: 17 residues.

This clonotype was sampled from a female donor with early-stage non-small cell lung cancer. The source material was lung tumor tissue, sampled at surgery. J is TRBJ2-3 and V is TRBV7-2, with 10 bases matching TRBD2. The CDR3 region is CASSLGGGLATTDTQYF. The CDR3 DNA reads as TGTGCCAGCAGCTTAGGCGGGGGACTAGCGACGACAGATACGCAGTATTTT.